The 18 T cell receptor beta chains presented below share a single source sample, sequenced in a study of blood T cell repertoires in COVID-19. The repertoire was sequenced with immunoSEQ multiplex PCR; TCRdb's copy has only in-frame clones and lacks some. The sample consists of around 270,000 clones, 84% of them appearing once. The specimen was peripheral blood. The receptors originated from a person between 65 and 79 years old with COVID-19, enrolled during active disease.

The genes are TRBV19 and TRBJ2-1; TRBD2 matches at 9 bases. V lost 3 bases and J lost 10; bases outside the gene matches: 4. The CDR3 is 13 amino acids. Germline V gives CDR1 LNHDA, CDR2 SQIVND (reference sequence). This chain's CDR3 is CASSIRTSGEQFF. The CDR3, as DNA: TGTGCCAGTAGTATCCGAACTAGCGGGGAGCAGTTCTTC.

The V gene is TRBV4-1, the J gene TRBJ2-3, with 9 bases that match TRBD2. Looked up from germline, CDR1 is MGHRA and CDR2 is YSYEKL. Trimming at V came to 2 bases and at J to 2 bases, leaving 2 bases not matched to a gene. The CDR3 has 15 amino acids. As DNA, the CDR3 is TGCGCCAGCAGCCAAAGACTAGCGGACACAGATACGCAGTATTTT. It yields the protein CASSQRLADTDTQYF.

The chain uses TRBV3-1 (or the pseudogene TRBV3-2) and TRBJ2-5; D may be TRBD1 (5 bases). Germline CDR1 reads LGHDT; CDR2 reads YNNKEL (reference sequence). The CDR3 has 15 residues. V lost 0 bases and J lost 2, with 10 bases in between. CDR3 nucleotide sequence: TGTGCCAGCAGCCAAGATCCCGACAGACAAGAGACCCAGTACTTC. It is translated as CASSQDPDRQETQYF.

The J gene is TRBJ1-1, the V gene TRBV6-4; weak D call: TRBD1 (5 bases). The CDR3 sequence is 14 residues long. Trimming took 2 bases from V and 1 from J, leaving 8 bases between them. The germline V gene has CDR1 MRHNA and CDR2 SNTAGT. DNA for the CDR3: TGTGCCAGCAGTGACACGACAGCGAACACTGAAGCTTTCTTT. It yields the protein CASSDTTANTEAFF.

The rearrangement uses TRBV23-1 and TRBJ2-5, with TRBD1 matching 7 bases. TRBV23-1 is annotated as an ORF whose role is uncertain. The CDR3 is 12 amino acids. The ends lost 7 bases at V and 5 bases at J; junction bases unmatched: 4. In DNA, the CDR3 is TGCGCCAGCACCACAGGGGTGGAGACCCAGTACTTC. Residues: CASTTGVETQYF.

In this sample, this clone turned up a few times. The chain employs TRBV27 and TRBJ2-5; 7 bases are a match to TRBD1. Trimming took 5 bases from V and 5 from J; bases not matched to a gene: 11. Germline V lookup: CDR1 MNHEY, CDR2 SMNVEV (reference sequence). The length of the CDR3 is 15 residues. The CDR3 DNA follows: TGTGCCAGCAGTCCCCTCTTCCCCAGGGGGGAGACCCAGTACTTC. Encoded protein: CASSPLFPRGETQYF.

The chain carries TRBV5-1 and TRBJ2-6, with 7 bases matching TRBD1. CDR3 length: 18 residues. V lost 1 base and J lost 2; bases outside the gene matches: 9. CDR1 and CDR2 from the germline V gene are SGHRS and YFSETQ. The CDR3, as DNA: TGCGCCAGCAGCTTGATGGGTTCAGGGGGTACTGGGGCCAACGTCCTGACTTTC. This translates into CASSLMGSGGTGANVLTF.

The table lists this clone with a count of one. J is TRBJ1-5 and V is TRBV5-6, with D unresolved. CDR1 is SGHDT and CDR2 is YYEEEE in the germline V gene. The CDR3 is made up of 12 amino acids. Between the trimmed V and J ends, which lost 0 bases and 6 bases, there was a span of 4 bases. CDR3 region: CASSLASQPQHF. The DNA of the CDR3 is TGTGCCAGCAGCTTGGCCAGTCAGCCCCAGCATTTT.

The chain is built from TRBV5-1 and TRBJ2-4; 9 bases line up with TRBD1. V trimming: 4 bases; J trimming: 6 bases; junction bases outside the gene matches: 11. The CDR3 extends over 16 amino acids. CDR1 is SGHRS and CDR2 is YFSETQ in the germline V gene. CDR3 nucleotides: TGCGCCAGCAGCGCGACAGGGGGAGGTGTTAGAAACATTCAGTACTTC. As protein: CASSATGGGVRNIQYF.

This chain uses TRBV29-1 with TRBJ1-1; D not resolved. There are 10 residues in the CDR3. CDR1 and CDR2 from the germline V gene are SQVTM and ANQGSEA. V lost 4 bases to trimming and J lost 5 bases, with 5 bases between them. CDR3 in DNA: TGCAGCGTTGTTCTTACTGAAGCTTTCTTT. Translating gives CSVVLTEAFF.

The chain uses TRBV18 and TRBJ1-1, with TRBD1 as a possible D gene (5 bases). V was pared by 3 bases and J by 0 bases, with 20 bases between. Germline-derived CDR1 and CDR2 are KGHSH and LQKENI. CDR3 length equals 18 residues. For the CDR3, the DNA is TGTGCCAGCTCACCTCCTGGGACTCCGCGACCAATGAACACTGAAGCTTTCTTT. This gives the protein CASSPPGTPRPMNTEAFF.

The chain has TRBV5-1 and TRBJ2-5; 14 nucleotides line up with TRBD2. Germline CDR1 reads SGHRS; CDR2 reads YFSETQ. V was pared by 4 bases and J by 5 bases, with 7 bases of the junction left unmatched. The CDR3 totals 16 residues. The CDR3 loop reads CASSPMTSGGEETQYF. Here the CDR3 DNA reads TGCGCCAGCAGCCCTATGACTAGCGGGGGGGAGGAGACCCAGTACTTC.

The CDR3 region is CASSVGTAENQPQHF. The CDR3 DNA reads as TGTGCCAGCAGCGTAGGGACAGCTGAAAATCAGCCCCAGCATTTT. The rearrangement joins TRBV9 to TRBJ1-5; the D gene is possibly TRBD1 (6 bases). The CDR3 spans 15 residues. Trimming cost V 0 bases and J 4 bases, with 11 bases left between them. Germline V gives CDR1 SGDLS, CDR2 YYNGEE. The whole variable domain, remainder taken from reference TRBV9 and TRBJ1-5, is DSGVTQTPKHLITATGQRVTLRCSPRSGDLSVYWYQQSLDQGLQFLIQYYNGEERAKGNILERFSAQQFPDLHSELNLSSLELGDSALYFCASSVGTAENQPQHFGDGTRLSIL.

This clone has just a few counts. This chain uses TRBV9 with TRBJ2-7; tentative D call: TRBD2 (7 bases). Germline loops: CDR1 SGDLS, CDR2 YYNGEE. Trimming removed 0 bases from V and 4 bases from J, with 17 bases in between. This CDR3 comprises 16 residues. CDR3 DNA sequence: TGTGCCAGCAGCGTAGGTTGGACGGGGGGCCCGTACGAGCAGTACTTC. Amino acids: CASSVGWTGGPYEQYF.

This clone has a single count. The V and J genes are TRBV9 and TRBJ2-3, with D perhaps TRBD1 (6 bases). This CDR3 is 16 amino acids long. Trimming pared 4 bases from V and 2 bases from J, leaving 17 bases between. The germline V gene has CDR1 SGDLS and CDR2 YYNGEE. For the CDR3, the DNA is TGTGCCAGCAGCCCAGGGGACCGGCCAGACACAGATACGCAGTATTTT. This sequence encodes CASSPGDRPDTDTQYF.

The chain links TRBV5-4 to TRBJ2-7, with TRBD1 matching over 7 bases. V shed 4 bases and J 2 bases; nucleotides not matched to a gene: 6. Per germline, CDR1 SGHNT and CDR2 YYREEE (reference sequence). The CDR3 totals 14 residues. Here the CDR3 DNA reads TGTGCCAGCAGCCCGGGACAGCCGCCCTACGAGCAGTACTTC. It specifies CASSPGQPPYEQYF.

V usage is TRBV6-5 and J usage is TRBJ2-7; D may be TRBD2 (5 bases). Deletions cut 0 bases from V and 3 bases from J, with 9 bases between. Germline V gene lookup returns CDR1 MNHEY and CDR2 SVGAGI. The CDR3 has 14 residues. CDR3 coding DNA: TGTGCCAGCAGTTACTCTCGGGGTTTCTACGAGCAGTACTTC. Its protein product is CASSYSRGFYEQYF.

This clone was seen a handful of times. The V gene is TRBV5-1, the J gene TRBJ2-5; maybe TRBD1 (5 bases). This CDR3 spans 12 amino acids. Trimming pared 3 bases from V and 5 bases from J, leaving 8 bases between. Per germline, CDR1 SGHRS and CDR2 YFSETQ. The CDR3 DNA reads as TGCGCCAGCAGCTCCCAGGGTGAGACCCAGTACTTC. Protein product: CASSSQGETQYF.